The TCR beta chain described here comes from a study of blood T cell repertoires in COVID-19 (dated by TCRdb to about 2020). Concerning the study at large: The collaborator samples originated in the United States, Italy and Spain and spanned the acute and convalescent phases of COVID-19. The prospective study material was composed of cDNA or gDNA derived from T cells, B-cell-depleted T cells, or PBMCs. Deeply sampled blood TCRbeta repertoires from subjects exposed to, actively infected with, or recovered from COVID-19 were included in the dataset. The repertoires were released in a freely available public database intended as a resource for research on the immune response to SARS-CoV-2. The samples were drawn from the first 160 participants of the ongoing ImmuneRACE study and from 1,254 subjects provided by 6 global collaborators. Nearly every sample came with metadata listing a de-identified subject ID, COVID-19 status, age in years and sex. Where HLA class I and class II types were available, the types were taken from metadata supplied by the sample provider, not from assay-based typing. What the research found in general, with its limitations: The quantity of clinical and demographic metadata differed by source and by participant and was supplied without curation.

Trimming removed 3 bases from V and 7 bases from J; the gene matches leave 7 bases unexplained. The germline V gene supplies CDR1 MGHRA and CDR2 YSYEKL. From the cysteine up to the phenylalanine, the CDR3 has a length of 15 residues. Only CDR3 DNA is held: 45 bases, read in frame from base 1. TCRbeta CDR3 regions were amplified from genomic DNA using the immunoSEQ Assay, a bias-controlled multiplex PCR. For the original study's pipeline: Within the assay, amplification of reference gene primers was used to estimate how many nucleated cells each sample contained. To quantify the absolute abundance of each unique TCRbeta CDR3 rearrangement, sequence reads were collapsed and filtered. For each sample, productive Simpson clonality was calculated as the square root of Simpson's diversity index across productive rearrangements. The source is immuneACCESS, and TCRdb retained only in-frame sequences with V and J called. Part of the clones is not carried over; for the studies checked, unresolved V genes explain less than half of this, and the remainder is unexplained. For V, J and clone size, that table is used; D and trimming come from the DNA. This sample is represented by approximately 300,000 clones; 92% of them were singletons. The ten top clones hold less than 20% of the sample.

About this clone: Its binding antigen is unknown. No per-base quality is available; no much larger clone lies one base away.

Participants in the prospective study were aged roughly 18 to 100 years, lived in 24 United States geographic areas, and enrolled through a virtual design. Cohort assignment in the prospective study relied on participant-reported clinical history from a screening survey and a study questionnaire. ImmuneRACE Cohort 3 recovered participants were defined by two consecutive negative NP/OP PCR tests, healthcare professional clearance, or symptom resolution. Each participant in the prospective study had whole blood, serum and a nasopharyngeal or oropharyngeal swab collected by mobile phlebotomists. Prospective study participants could optionally give additional blood draws and questionnaires over a 2-month period. Before DNA extraction, blood samples from the prospective study were shipped at room temperature or frozen.

The sequenced sample consisted of PBMCs or T cells enriched from blood (not recorded which). The V and J genes are TRBV4-1 and TRBJ2-2, with TRBD2 identical over 8 junction bases. This clonotype was obtained from a woman aged 25-40 years who had recovered from COVID-19. The CDR3 here reads CASSHPGLGVGELFF. At the DNA level, the sequence is TGCGCCAGCAGCCACCCGGGACTAGGAGTCGGGGAGCTGTTTTTT.